These T cell receptor beta chains were read from a single sample in a study of immune evolution from preneoplasia to lung adenocarcinoma. TCRdb keeps only in-frame clones here, not all; method: immunoSEQ multiplex PCR. The data show about 6,900 clones, 70% to 80% seen once. Source material: FFPE invasive lung adenocarcinoma tissue. The origin of the receptors is a person aged 35-55 years with lung adenocarcinoma. The conserved cysteine and the conserved F or W are not part of the CDR3 here.

V gene	J gene	CDR3 protein
TRBV19	TRBJ1-5	ASSSRHRDSNQPQH
TRBV2	TRBJ1-1	ASSGAGRNTEAF
TRBV6-4	TRBJ2-2	ASSGTSTGELF
TRBV11-1	TRBJ2-1	ASSLRYRVNEQF
TRBV27	TRBJ1-1	ASSDRGQAF
TRBV7-8	TRBJ1-3	TSSRQGQSSGNTIY
TRBV6-1	TRBJ2-7	ASQTGGSNYEQY
TRBV7-8	TRBJ1-2	ASSSRQGFATYGYT
TRBV6-5	TRBJ1-1	ASSPFRDRNTEAF
TRBV4-1	TRBJ2-2	ASSQAQGATNTGELF
TRBV11-2	TRBJ1-4	ASSLYSEKLF
TRBV7-7	TRBJ2-2	ASSADRGTGELF
TRBV28	TRBJ2-2	ASSPPIRTLNTGELF
TRBV5-1	TRBJ2-2	ATRTGDAGELF
TRBV18	TRBJ1-6	ASSPGDSPLH
TRBV5-1	TRBJ1-6	ASSQGQGVSPPSPLH
TRBV7-9	TRBJ2-6	ASSLGEGSGANVLT
TRBV7-2	TRBJ1-3	ASSPGQSGNTIY
TRBV13	TRBJ2-1	ASSLKQNSYNEQF
TRBV11-2	TRBJ1-2	ASSLGEITGGYYGYT
TRBV7-6	TRBJ1-3	ASSLAGNTIY
TRBV28	TRBJ2-7	ASSSLSGAFYEQY
TRBV4-1	TRBJ2-7	ASSQGTRSYEQY
TRBV7-2	TRBJ1-2	ASSQTAATGYT
TRBV16	TRBJ1-2	ASSHRRQDPYGYT